The rows below give T cell receptor beta chains drawn from one sample of a study of T cell responses to AZD1222 COVID-19 vaccine. Measured with immunoSEQ multiplex PCR; TCRdb has only the in-frame clones, and not every one. This sample has around 100,000 clones; around 87% occur once, and the top ten carry about 9.4%. This specimen was peripheral blood, taken 28 days after the second AZD1222 dose. The receptors were gathered from an adult who received the AZD1222 COVID-19 vaccine. CDR3s include the opening cysteine and the closing phenylalanine or tryptophan. Each record gives: CDR3 length, clone size, J gene, D gene, V gene, CDR3 protein, CDR3 DNA. The D gene is left open where the match is weak. Clone size is shown for a subset of rows, as once, few, many or a class of expanded clone.

cdr3_length: 13; clone_size: -; j_call: TRBJ1-1; d_call: -; v_call: TRBV2; cdr3_aa: CASRVQVNTEAFF; cdr3_nt: TGTGCCAGCAGGGTTCAGGTGAACACTGAAGCTTTCTTT
cdr3_length: 15; clone_size: -; j_call: TRBJ2-2; d_call: TRBD1; v_call: TRBV9; cdr3_aa: CASSSGQGDTGELFF; cdr3_nt: TGTGCCAGCAGCTCGGGACAGGGGGACACCGGGGAGCTGTTTTTT
cdr3_length: 14; clone_size: -; j_call: TRBJ1-1; d_call: TRBD1; v_call: TRBV27; cdr3_aa: CASSIQGAGTEAFF; cdr3_nt: TGTGCCAGCAGTATACAGGGGGCCGGGACTGAAGCTTTCTTT
cdr3_length: 13; clone_size: -; j_call: TRBJ1-1; d_call: -; v_call: TRBV29-1; cdr3_aa: CSVVTDVNTEAFF; cdr3_nt: TGCAGCGTTGTGACCGACGTTAACACTGAAGCTTTCTTT
cdr3_length: 13; clone_size: -; j_call: TRBJ1-2; d_call: -; v_call: TRBV7-2; cdr3_aa: CASSVSGLDGYTF; cdr3_nt: TGTGCCAGCAGCGTTTCGGGGCTAGATGGCTACACCTTC
cdr3_length: 15; clone_size: -; j_call: TRBJ1-5; d_call: -; v_call: TRBV28; cdr3_aa: CASSPTGKGYQPQHF; cdr3_nt: TGTGCCAGCAGTCCAACAGGGAAGGGATATCAGCCCCAGCATTTT
cdr3_length: 13; clone_size: once; j_call: TRBJ2-1; d_call: -; v_call: TRBV4-1; cdr3_aa: CASSSGQYNEQFF; cdr3_nt: TGCGCCAGCAGCTCCGGACAGTACAATGAGCAGTTCTTC
cdr3_length: 13; clone_size: -; j_call: TRBJ1-5; d_call: -; v_call: TRBV19; cdr3_aa: CATRGQSEGAQHF; cdr3_nt: TGTGCCACCCGGGGGCAGTCGGAGGGGGCCCAGCATTTT
cdr3_length: 15; clone_size: -; j_call: TRBJ2-3; d_call: -; v_call: TRBV7-3; cdr3_aa: CASSALATSTDTQYF; cdr3_nt: TGTGCCAGCAGCGCACTTGCGACTAGCACAGATACGCAGTATTTT
cdr3_length: 15; clone_size: -; j_call: TRBJ2-5; d_call: -; v_call: TRBV30; cdr3_aa: CAWSTGGLRQETQYF; cdr3_nt: TGTGCCTGGAGTACCGGGGGACTCCGCCAAGAGACCCAGTACTTC
cdr3_length: 16; clone_size: -; j_call: TRBJ1-1; d_call: -; v_call: TRBV5-6; cdr3_aa: CASSIREEDLNTEAFF; cdr3_nt: TGTGCCAGCAGCATCCGGGAGGAAGATTTGAACACTGAAGCTTTCTTT
cdr3_length: 16; clone_size: -; j_call: TRBJ1-4; d_call: -; v_call: TRBV5-1; cdr3_aa: CASSLTPVGTNEKLFF; cdr3_nt: TGCGCCAGCAGCTTGACCCCAGTGGGAACTAATGAAAAACTGTTTTTT
cdr3_length: 15; clone_size: -; j_call: TRBJ1-5; d_call: -; v_call: TRBV4-2; cdr3_aa: CASSQDRGAGQPQHF; cdr3_nt: TGTGCCAGCAGCCAAGATAGGGGGGCTGGTCAGCCCCAGCATTTT
cdr3_length: 17; clone_size: -; j_call: TRBJ2-1; d_call: TRBD2; v_call: TRBV7-2; cdr3_aa: CASSPRAGLAGDGEQFF; cdr3_nt: TGTGCCAGCAGCCCGAGAGCGGGACTAGCGGGAGATGGTGAGCAGTTCTTC
cdr3_length: 15; clone_size: -; j_call: TRBJ1-5; d_call: -; v_call: TRBV30; cdr3_aa: CAWSLGLQGDQPQHF; cdr3_nt: TGTGCCTGGAGTTTGGGCTTACAGGGAGATCAGCCCCAGCATTTT
cdr3_length: 14; clone_size: -; j_call: TRBJ2-5; d_call: -; v_call: TRBV7-2; cdr3_aa: CASSLTPVQETQYF; cdr3_nt: TGTGCCAGCAGCCTAACCCCGGTACAAGAGACCCAGTACTTC
cdr3_length: 14; clone_size: -; j_call: TRBJ1-1; d_call: -; v_call: TRBV5-1; cdr3_aa: CASSLGEPNTEAFF; cdr3_nt: TGCGCCAGCAGCTTAGGGGAACCCAACACTGAAGCTTTCTTT
cdr3_length: 12; clone_size: -; j_call: TRBJ1-1; d_call: -; v_call: TRBV12-3/TRBV12-4; cdr3_aa: CASRLTGSEAFF; cdr3_nt: TGTGCCAGCAGACTTACCGGGAGTGAAGCTTTCTTT
cdr3_length: 16; clone_size: -; j_call: TRBJ1-4; d_call: TRBD1; v_call: TRBV5-6; cdr3_aa: CASSRIVGTGAEKLFF; cdr3_nt: TGTGCCAGCAGCCGCATTGTCGGGACAGGGGCTGAAAAACTGTTTTTT
cdr3_length: 17; clone_size: -; j_call: TRBJ1-5; d_call: -; v_call: TRBV7-3; cdr3_aa: CASSLLAGVYSNQPQHF; cdr3_nt: TGTGCCAGCAGCTTATTGGCAGGGGTATATAGCAATCAGCCCCAGCATTTT
cdr3_length: 15; clone_size: once; j_call: TRBJ2-3; d_call: TRBD2; v_call: TRBV10-3; cdr3_aa: CAISEPGTTTDTQYF; cdr3_nt: TGTGCCATCAGTGAGCCGGGGACTACCACAGATACGCAGTATTTT
cdr3_length: 13; clone_size: -; j_call: TRBJ1-5; d_call: TRBD1; v_call: TRBV12-3/TRBV12-4; cdr3_aa: CASSRGQNQPQHF; cdr3_nt: TGTGCCAGCAGCCGGGGACAGAATCAGCCCCAGCATTTT
cdr3_length: 13; clone_size: -; j_call: TRBJ1-1; d_call: -; v_call: TRBV30; cdr3_aa: CAGGTQGGTEAFF; cdr3_nt: TGTGCCGGGGGAACCCAGGGAGGCACTGAAGCTTTCTTT
cdr3_length: 17; clone_size: -; j_call: TRBJ1-1; d_call: -; v_call: TRBV18; cdr3_aa: CASSPVPGLTMNTEAFF; cdr3_nt: TGTGCCAGCTCACCAGTTCCAGGTCTTACCATGAACACTGAAGCTTTCTTT
cdr3_length: 16; clone_size: -; j_call: TRBJ2-1; d_call: TRBD2; v_call: TRBV3-1/TRBV3-2; cdr3_aa: CASSSRFSSGGNEQFF; cdr3_nt: TGTGCCAGCAGCTCCCGGTTTAGCAGCGGGGGGAATGAGCAGTTCTTC
cdr3_length: 13; clone_size: -; j_call: TRBJ2-3; d_call: -; v_call: TRBV7-2; cdr3_aa: CASSFGGGDTQYF; cdr3_nt: TGTGCCAGCAGCTTTGGAGGGGGGGATACGCAGTATTTT
cdr3_length: 16; clone_size: -; j_call: TRBJ2-3; d_call: -; v_call: TRBV9; cdr3_aa: CASSVDRPSTTDTQYF; cdr3_nt: TGTGCCAGCAGCGTAGACAGGCCCTCCACCACAGATACGCAGTATTTT
cdr3_length: 16; clone_size: -; j_call: TRBJ2-2; d_call: -; v_call: TRBV7-9; cdr3_aa: CASSLKGNRNTGELFF; cdr3_nt: TGTGCCAGCAGCTTAAAGGGAAACCGAAACACCGGGGAGCTGTTTTTT
cdr3_length: 18; clone_size: -; j_call: TRBJ1-4; d_call: -; v_call: TRBV12-5; cdr3_aa: CASGLVHVGGKEAEKLFF; cdr3_nt: TGTGCTAGTGGTTTGGTACATGTCGGAGGGAAAGAGGCCGAAAAACTGTTTTTT
cdr3_length: 15; clone_size: -; j_call: TRBJ2-1; d_call: TRBD2; v_call: TRBV18; cdr3_aa: CASSPPPSGRWGQFF; cdr3_nt: TGTGCCAGCTCACCACCTCCGAGCGGGAGGTGGGGACAGTTCTTC
cdr3_length: 16; clone_size: -; j_call: TRBJ2-2; d_call: TRBD1; v_call: TRBV2; cdr3_aa: CASIDPGQANTGELFF; cdr3_nt: TGTGCCAGCATAGACCCGGGACAGGCTAACACCGGGGAGCTGTTTTTT
cdr3_length: 15; clone_size: once; j_call: TRBJ2-7; d_call: -; v_call: TRBV5-1; cdr3_aa: CASGEWNSLSYEQYF; cdr3_nt: TGCGCCAGCGGGGAATGGAACAGCCTCTCCTACGAGCAGTACTTC
cdr3_length: 16; clone_size: -; j_call: TRBJ2-3; d_call: -; v_call: TRBV11-2; cdr3_aa: CASSLARDSFTDTQYF; cdr3_nt: TGTGCCAGCAGCTTAGCTCGGGACTCATTCACAGATACGCAGTATTTT
cdr3_length: 14; clone_size: -; j_call: TRBJ2-5; d_call: TRBD2; v_call: TRBV20-1; cdr3_aa: CSASSGSLGETQYF; cdr3_nt: TGCAGTGCCAGTAGCGGGAGTTTAGGAGAGACCCAGTACTTC
cdr3_length: 14; clone_size: -; j_call: TRBJ2-7; d_call: TRBD2; v_call: TRBV28; cdr3_aa: CASRVSGSLYEQYF; cdr3_nt: TGTGCCAGCAGGGTTAGCGGGAGCCTCTACGAGCAGTACTTC
cdr3_length: 14; clone_size: few; j_call: TRBJ1-2; d_call: TRBD1; v_call: TRBV28; cdr3_aa: CASSPTGPNYGYTF; cdr3_nt: TGTGCCAGCAGTCCGACAGGGCCGAACTATGGCTACACCTTC
cdr3_length: 13; clone_size: -; j_call: TRBJ2-3; d_call: -; v_call: TRBV4-3; cdr3_aa: CASSQDRGDTQYF; cdr3_nt: TGCGCCAGCAGCCAAGATCGGGGGGATACGCAGTATTTT
cdr3_length: 15; clone_size: -; j_call: TRBJ2-1; d_call: -; v_call: TRBV7-9; cdr3_aa: CASSLVAPGGGGQFF; cdr3_nt: TGTGCCAGCAGCTTAGTCGCTCCGGGGGGCGGCGGGCAGTTCTTC
cdr3_length: 13; clone_size: -; j_call: TRBJ2-1; d_call: -; v_call: TRBV5-6; cdr3_aa: CASSFGFDPEQFF; cdr3_nt: TGTGCCAGCAGCTTTGGTTTCGACCCTGAGCAGTTCTTC